These T cell receptor beta chains were read from a single sample in a study of T cells in pancreatic ductal adenocarcinoma. The method was immunoSEQ multiplex PCR; TCRdb's version includes in-frame clones alone and lacks a portion of them. The sample holds 25,000 to 35,000 clones; more than 90% are singletons and the top ten take under 2.5%. What was sequenced was PBMCs. All receptors come from a human donor with pancreatic ductal adenocarcinoma. Each CDR3 is given with its conserved first and last residue. D genes are given only for firm matches. Clone size is stated in some rows and not others, as once, few, many or a class when expanded.

>-|TRBD2|TRBJ2-1|TRBV5-4
CASSLAGARNEQFF
TGTGCCAGCAGTCTTGCGGGAGCGCGGAATGAGCAGTTCTTC
>once|-|TRBJ2-7|TRBV10-3
CAIRGTGSSYEQYF
TGTGCCATCAGGGGGACTGGGAGCTCCTACGAGCAGTACTTC
>-|-|TRBJ2-7|TRBV4-2
CASSQDYIGYEQYF
TGTGCCAGCAGCCAAGATTACATTGGCTACGAGCAGTACTTC
>-|TRBD2|TRBJ2-3|TRBV5-1
CASAIPGLARDTQYF
TGCGCCAGCGCCATCCCGGGACTAGCGAGAGATACGCAGTATTTT
>-|-|TRBJ1-1|TRBV5-8
CASSYLNRLGIEAFF
TGTGCCAGCAGCTACCTAAACAGGCTAGGGATTGAAGCTTTCTTT
>-|-|TRBJ1-1|TRBV27
CASSFRRNTEAFF
TGTGCCAGCAGTTTCCGACGGAACACTGAAGCTTTCTTT
>-|-|TRBJ2-1|TRBV2
CASSGLAAKEVYEQFF
TGTGCCAGCAGTGGGCTTGCGGCCAAGGAGGTCTATGAGCAGTTCTTC
>once|TRBD2|TRBJ2-5|TRBV30
CAWRDFSGSIMETQYF
TGTGCCTGGAGGGATTTTAGCGGGAGCATAATGGAGACCCAGTACTTC
>-|-|TRBJ1-1|TRBV4-3
CASSQEYRGTEAFF
TGCGCCAGCAGCCAAGAATATCGGGGGACTGAAGCTTTCTTT
>-|-|TRBJ2-2|TRBV11-3
CASSSRTSNTGELFF
TGTGCCAGCAGCTCGCGGACATCGAACACCGGGGAGCTGTTTTTT
>-|-|TRBJ2-3|TRBV2
CASKPGHSTDTQYF
TGTGCCAGTAAGCCGGGACACAGCACAGATACGCAGTATTTT
>-|TRBD1|TRBJ2-1|TRBV5-1
CASHPGTGIFEQFF
TGCGCCAGCCATCCGGGGACAGGGATTTTTGAGCAGTTCTTC
>-|-|TRBJ2-3|TRBV7-9
CASSLGHFTDTQYF
TGTGCCAGCAGTCTGGGACACTTCACAGATACGCAGTATTTT